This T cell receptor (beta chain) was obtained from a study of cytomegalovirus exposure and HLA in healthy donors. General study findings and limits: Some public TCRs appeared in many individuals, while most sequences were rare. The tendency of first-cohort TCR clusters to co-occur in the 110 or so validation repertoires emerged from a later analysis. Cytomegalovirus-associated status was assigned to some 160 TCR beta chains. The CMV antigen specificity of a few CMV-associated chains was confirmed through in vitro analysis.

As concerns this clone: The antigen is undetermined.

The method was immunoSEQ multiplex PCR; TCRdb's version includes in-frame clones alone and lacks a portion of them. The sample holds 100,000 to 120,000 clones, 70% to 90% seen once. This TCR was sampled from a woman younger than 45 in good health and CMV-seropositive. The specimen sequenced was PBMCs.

This CDR3 reads CASSRDRASTDTQYF. The CDR3 bases are TGTGCCAGCTCACGGGACAGGGCGAGCACAGATACGCAGTATTTT. The rearrangement joins TRBV18 to TRBJ2-3; 9 bases line up with TRBD1. The CDR3 runs 15 residues. Germline assignment: CDR1 KGHSH and CDR2 LQKENI. V was clipped by 4 bases and J by 0 bases; unmatched bases: 2.